Following are 3 T cell receptor beta chains from one sample sequenced in a study of blood T cells in healthy people across ages. PCR was performed a second time for about 7 to 12 cycles using a sample-barcoded 5' primer and a J-beta primer mix. MiXCR was run by TCRdb on the 5' RACE reads, yielding one entry per CDR3 protein. The data show hundreds of thousands of distinct CDR3 sequences, roughly 64% seen once. The sequenced sample was blood. The receptors originated from a man aged 25-40 years in good health.

This clonotype occurred a few times. The chain couples TRBV10-3 to TRBJ1-1; D remains unclear. Germline-derived CDR1 and CDR2 are ENHRY and SYGVKD. The germline V and J ends were trimmed by 2 bases and 4 bases, with 14 bases remaining between them. This CDR3 spans 15 amino acids. This chain's CDR3 is CAISERAASGTEAFF. The CDR3 DNA follows: TGTGCCATCAGTGAGCGTGCGGCCTCCGGCACTGAAGCTTTCTTT.

The J gene is TRBJ2-2, the V gene TRBV3-1, with D unclear. This CDR3 region has 12 residues. Germline CDR1 is LGHDT and CDR2 is YNNKEL (reference sequence). The V end was cut by 8 bases, the J end by 7 bases, with 11 bases between. The CDR3 region has the DNA TGTGCCAGCGCCAGTATGATCGGGGAGCTGTTTTTT. Protein sequence: CASASMIGELFF.

This chain connects TRBV7-2 to TRBJ1-2; maybe TRBD1 (5 bases). Germline V gene lookup returns CDR1 SGHTA and CDR2 FQGNSA. The V and J ends lost 5 bases and 1 base respectively, with 17 bases between them. The CDR3 totals 16 residues. The CDR3 bases are TGTGCCAGCAGCCCTCCCGAGGGGCGAAATAACTATGGCTACACCTTC. Translating gives CASSPPEGRNNYGYTF.